The 10 T cell receptor beta chains below come from one sample, sequenced in a study of T-cell reconstitution after alpha-beta-depleted transplantation in children. Unique molecular identifiers were incorporated when the TCRbeta library was constructed. One entry per CDR3 protein, called by TCRdb with MiXCR from the PCR reads. The sample contains about 440,000 distinct CDR3 sequences, approximately 41% of which appear only once. The sequencing used PBMCs, collected before TCRalphabeta/CD19-depleted stem cell transplant. Every receptor here comes from a girl aged 2 to 9 with aplastic anemia, due to receive a stem cell transplant.

V usage is TRBV2 and J usage is TRBJ2-1; TRBD1 is a possible D gene (6 bases). Germline values: CDR1 SNHLY, CDR2 FYNNEI. This CDR3 spans 12 amino acids. The V end lost 7 bases, the J end lost 4 bases, and 8 bases lay between the germline ends. In DNA form, the CDR3 reads TGTGCCAGCAAAACAGGGTACAATGAGCAGTTCTTC. Translating it yields CASKTGYNEQFF.

This clonotype turned up a few times. V gene TRBV7-2 combines with J gene TRBJ2-3, with D unresolved. The CDR3 is 13 amino acids. The V and J ends lost 5 bases and 3 bases respectively, with 9 bases between them. Germline-derived CDR1 and CDR2 are SGHTA and FQGNSA. CDR3 residues: CASSTRFTDTQYF. In DNA, the CDR3 is TGTGCCAGCAGCACCCGATTTACAGATACGCAGTATTTT.

The rearrangement uses TRBV11-3 and TRBJ2-1; D could derive from TRBD1 or TRBD2 (5 bases each). Germline V gene data show CDR1 as SGHNT and CDR2 as YENEEA. Trimming left V 5 bases short and J 7 bases short, with 15 bases between. The CDR3 length is 14 residues. The CDR3: CASSPGLKVNEQFF. Here the CDR3 DNA reads TGTGCCAGCAGCCCGGGGCTTAAGGTAAATGAGCAGTTCTTC.

This clonotype has a handful of counts. This rearrangement joins TRBV5-1 to TRBJ2-6; TRBD1 aligns across 7 bases. Germline V gene lookup returns CDR1 SGHRS and CDR2 YFSETQ. The CDR3 runs 18 residues. V was pared by 1 base and J by 2 bases, with 9 bases of the junction left unmatched. CDR3 nucleotide sequence: TGCGCCAGCAGCTTGTTCGTAGGGGGCGGTGCTGGGGCCAACGTCCTGACTTTC. Translated: CASSLFVGGGAGANVLTF.

The rearrangement joins TRBV9 to TRBJ1-1; TRBD1 aligns across 7 bases. Germline lookup yields CDR1 SGDLS and CDR2 YYNGEE. The J segment lost 5 bases and the V segment lost 4 bases, leaving 11 bases of the junction unmatched. This CDR3 spans 15 amino acids. CDR3 amino acids: CASSPQGGGITEAFF. In DNA form, the CDR3 reads TGTGCCAGCAGCCCCCAGGGAGGGGGCATTACTGAAGCTTTCTTT.

The chain has TRBV12-3 or TRBV12-4 and TRBJ2-1, with D maybe TRBD2 (6 bases). V lost 7 bases to trimming and J lost 5 bases, with 15 bases between them. The CDR3 covers 14 residues. For the CDR3, the DNA is TGTGCCAGCACCTCGACTAGAACGAACAATGAGCAGTTCTTC. It translates to CASTSTRTNNEQFF.

The genes are TRBV7-9 and TRBJ2-7; D is unclear. The CDR3 runs 14 residues. Germline CDR1 SEHNR, CDR2 FQNEAQ (reference sequence). Deletions cut 6 bases from V and 0 bases from J, with 12 bases between. CDR3 DNA sequence: TGTGCCAGCAGTCCGTTTGCGGCCTCCTACGAGCAGTACTTC. Protein product: CASSPFAASYEQYF.

The rearrangement uses TRBV5-1 and TRBJ2-7; TRBD2 aligns across 11 bases. There are 16 residues in the CDR3. The germline CDR1 and CDR2 sequences are SGHRS and YFSETQ. V lost 0 bases and J lost 3; bases outside the gene matches: 5. The CDR3 sequence is CASSLESSGGVYEQYF. Here the CDR3 DNA reads TGCGCCAGCAGCTTGGAAAGTAGCGGGGGGGTCTACGAGCAGTACTTC.

The V call is TRBV7-2, the J call TRBJ2-6; no reliable D call. CDR3 length: 16 residues. Germline V gives CDR1 SGHTA, CDR2 FQGNSA. With 5 bases removed from V and 2 bases from J, the gap between germline ends came to 13 bases. As DNA, the CDR3 is TGTGCCAGCAGCCCATATCACCACACTGGGGCCAACGTCCTGACTTTC. This encodes CASSPYHHTGANVLTF.

J is TRBJ1-1 and V is TRBV12-3 or TRBV12-4; D uncertain. This CDR3 comprises 14 residues. The germline V and J ends were trimmed by 6 bases and 1 base, with 12 bases remaining between them. CDR3 coding DNA: TGTGCCAGCAGCCCCCCTTTGAAGAACACTGAAGCTTTCTTT. Protein sequence: CASSPPLKNTEAFF.